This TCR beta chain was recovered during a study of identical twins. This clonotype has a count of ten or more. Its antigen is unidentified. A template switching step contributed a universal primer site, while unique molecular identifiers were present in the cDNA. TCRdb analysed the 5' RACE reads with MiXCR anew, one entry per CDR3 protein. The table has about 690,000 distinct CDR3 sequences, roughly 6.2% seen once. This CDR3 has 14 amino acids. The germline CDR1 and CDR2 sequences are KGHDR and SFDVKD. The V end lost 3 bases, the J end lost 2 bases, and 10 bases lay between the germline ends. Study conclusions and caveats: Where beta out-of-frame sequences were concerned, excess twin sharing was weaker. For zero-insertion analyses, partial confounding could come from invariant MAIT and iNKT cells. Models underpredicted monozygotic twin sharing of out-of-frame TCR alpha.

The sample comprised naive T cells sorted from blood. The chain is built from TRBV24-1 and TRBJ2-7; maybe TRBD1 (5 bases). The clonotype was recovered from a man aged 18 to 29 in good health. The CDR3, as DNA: TGTGCCACCAGTGATACGGACAAAACCTACGAGCAGTACTTC. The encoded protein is CATSDTDKTYEQYF.